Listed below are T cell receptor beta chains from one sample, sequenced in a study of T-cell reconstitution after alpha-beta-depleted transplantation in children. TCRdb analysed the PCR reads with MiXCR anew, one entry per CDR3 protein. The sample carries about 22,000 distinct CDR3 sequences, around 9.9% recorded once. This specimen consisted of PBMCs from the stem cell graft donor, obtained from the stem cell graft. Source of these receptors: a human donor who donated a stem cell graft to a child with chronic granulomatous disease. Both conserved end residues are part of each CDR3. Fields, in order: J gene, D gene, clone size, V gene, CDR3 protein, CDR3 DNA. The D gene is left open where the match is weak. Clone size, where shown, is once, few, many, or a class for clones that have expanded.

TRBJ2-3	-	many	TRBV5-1	CASSLDISTDTQYF	TGCGCCAGCAGCTTGGATATTAGCACAGATACGCAGTATTTT
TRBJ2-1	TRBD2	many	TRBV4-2	CASSQRTSGYSSYNEQFF	TGTGCCAGCAGCCAACGGACTAGCGGGTATAGCTCCTACAATGAGCAGTTCTTC
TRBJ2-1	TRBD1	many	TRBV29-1	CSVATGGYYNEQFF	TGCAGCGTTGCTACAGGGGGTTACTACAATGAGCAGTTCTTC
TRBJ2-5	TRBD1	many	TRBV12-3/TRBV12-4	CASGTGGLRATQYF	TGTGCCAGCGGGACAGGGGGTCTAAGAGCGACCCAGTACTTC
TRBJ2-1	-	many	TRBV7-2	CASSLTTGFSYNEQFF	TGTGCCAGCAGCCTCACAACAGGGTTCTCCTACAATGAGCAGTTCTTC
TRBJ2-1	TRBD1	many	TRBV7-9	CASSRRDSTYNEQFF	TGTGCCAGCAGCCGTCGGGACAGTACATACAATGAGCAGTTCTTC
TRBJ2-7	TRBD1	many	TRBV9	CASSVTGDGYEQYF	TGTGCCAGCAGCGTAACAGGGGACGGCTACGAGCAGTACTTC
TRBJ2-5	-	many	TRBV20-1	CSARITEETQYF	TGCAGTGCTAGGATCACCGAAGAGACCCAGTACTTC
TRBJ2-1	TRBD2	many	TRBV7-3	CASSPYPSGRVGIGNEQFF	TGTGCCAGCAGCCCCTACCCTAGCGGGAGGGTCGGGATCGGGAATGAGCAGTTCTTC
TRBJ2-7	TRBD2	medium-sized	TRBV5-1	CASRLQPTSGGIYEQYF	TGCGCCAGCAGGCTACAGCCGACTAGCGGGGGGATCTACGAGCAGTACTTC
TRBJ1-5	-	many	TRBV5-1	CASSHEGGFNQPQHF	TGCGCCAGCAGCCACGAAGGGGGTTTCAATCAGCCCCAGCATTTT
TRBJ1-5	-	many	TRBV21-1	CASSKAREGRQPQHF	TGTGCCAGCAGCAAAGCTAGGGAGGGAAGGCAGCCCCAGCATTTT
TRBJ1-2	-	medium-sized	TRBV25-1	CASSPWEAYYGYTF	TGTGCCAGCAGTCCATGGGAGGCCTACTATGGCTACACCTTC
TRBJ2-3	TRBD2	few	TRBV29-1	CSVETEATSGSSDTQYF	TGCAGCGTTGAAACGGAGGCGACTAGCGGGAGTTCAGATACGCAGTATTTT
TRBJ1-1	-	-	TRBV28	CASRGGRREAFF	TGTGCCAGCAGGGGAGGGCGGCGCGAAGCTTTCTTT
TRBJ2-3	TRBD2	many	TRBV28	CASSSVAGGHPTQYF	TGTGCCAGCAGCTCAGTAGCGGGAGGGCACCCTACGCAGTATTTT
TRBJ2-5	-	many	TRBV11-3	CASSLEGQETQYF	TGTGCCAGCAGCTTAGAAGGACAAGAGACCCAGTACTTC
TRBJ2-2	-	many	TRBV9	CASSVTAANTGELFF	TGTGCCAGCAGCGTAACGGCCGCGAACACCGGGGAGCTGTTTTTT
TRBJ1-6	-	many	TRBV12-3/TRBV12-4	CASSPPGGNNSPLHF	TGTGCCAGCAGCCCCCCGGGGGGCAATAATTCACCCCTCCACTTT
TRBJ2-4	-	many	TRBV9	CASSPGLLAKNIQYF	TGTGCCAGCAGCCCGGGACTTTTAGCCAAAAACATTCAGTACTTC
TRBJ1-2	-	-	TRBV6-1	CASDSLGQGMSYGYTF	TGTGCCAGCGACTCCTTAGGGCAGGGCATGAGCTATGGCTACACCTTC
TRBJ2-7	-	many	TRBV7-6	CASSQPISLTPDLYEQYF	TGTGCCAGCAGCCAACCGATTAGCCTGACTCCTGACCTATACGAGCAGTACTTC
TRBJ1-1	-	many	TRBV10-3	CAITQGPRGTEAFF	TGTGCCATCACCCAAGGACCACGAGGGACTGAAGCTTTCTTT
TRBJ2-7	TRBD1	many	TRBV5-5	CASSLEDRGVGYEQYF	TGTGCCAGCAGCTTGGAGGACAGGGGTGTTGGCTACGAGCAGTACTTC